This T cell receptor beta chain was recorded in a study of blood T cells in healthy people across ages (dated by TCRdb to between 2015 and 2017). As for the study more broadly: In model experiments, template switching captured roughly one uniquely barcoded TCR beta cDNA molecule for every two T cells. The study measured age-related changes in TCR beta repertoire diversity using deep sequencing normalized with unique cDNA molecular identifiers. Four age groups were formed from the donors: young (average 16 years), middle-aged (around 37), aged (roughly 58) and long-lived (roughly 88). To avoid experimental bias, donors of different ages were distributed randomly across sequencing lanes. The study analyzed two additional independent replicas of 1 million unique cDNA reads from the same blood draw for two donors, one aged 18 to 29 and one aged 80 or older. General findings and caveats noted by the study authors: There was a strong correlation between observed TCR beta diversity and the percentage of naive T cells measured by flow cytometry. Compared with the aged group, more naive CD4+ T cells, fewer expanded clones and increased TCR diversity were shown by the long-lived group, suggesting age selection. The CMV infection status of donors was not known, potentially confounding age-related changes in expanded clonotypes. As age increased, observed TCR beta diversity per million T cells dropped in a roughly linear way, and a significant reduction was already evident by age roughly 36. Total diversity estimates from one million sequenced T cells were considered lower bounds and underestimates. Bulk unsorted PBMC profiling prevented conclusive comparison of naive and antigen-experienced compartments.

For this clonotype: What antigen it recognizes has not been identified. No per-base quality is available; no much larger clone lies one base away.

From the germline V gene, CDR1 is SGHRS and CDR2 is YFSETQ. From cysteine to phenylalanine, the CDR3 is 16 amino acids long. Only CDR3 DNA remains: 48 bases, in frame from the first base. The junction shows trimming of 4 bases on V and 7 bases on J, plus 21 bases between the germline ends. Library preparation used 5' RACE. The instrument given in TCRdb is Illumina HiSeq 2500. A second PCR of roughly 6 to 12 cycles was performed with a sample-barcoded 5' primer and a J-beta primer mix. A template-switch 5' adaptor carrying 12 random nucleotides introduced a unique molecular identifier onto each TCR beta cDNA molecule. At least 2.5 million CDR3-containing paired-end reads were obtained from each sample. All of the RNA was converted into first-strand cDNA using the Mint cDNA synthesis kit, with a TRBC-specific oligonucleotide serving as the primer. Following uracil-DNA glycosylase treatment, a first 18-cycle PCR with universal primers M1SS and BC2_uni_R was performed on all cDNA. Processing in the source paper ran as follows. Normalization of each sample was performed by random selection of 1 million high-quality reads, each carrying a distinct molecular identifier. Reads with shared molecular identifiers were discarded instead of being binned into consensus sequences. MiTCR, with a Q25 quality threshold and the strictest error-elimination algorithm, was used for CDR3 identification, clonotype clustering and error correction. Lower-bound total TCR beta diversity was estimated with a nonparametric unseen species model using Euler transformation. TCRdb trimmed the raw reads at Q25, called clones with MiXCR and kept productive beta chains. All rows with the same CDR3 protein become a single entry with the most common DNA and genes. These V and J calls rely on TCRdb rather than the paper's analysis. The sample table shows about 1.4 million distinct CDR3 sequences, and approximately 63% are seen once. The top ten clonotypes cover 5% to 7% of the sample.

Systemically healthy Caucasian individuals from Russia, 39 in total and aged roughly 6 to 100 years, were included as donors. Each donor gave ten milliliters of peripheral blood, drawn into EDTA-treated Vacutainer tubes. PBMCs were isolated by Ficoll-Paque density-gradient centrifugation, with at least 7 million obtained per sample. Trizol reagent was used to extract total RNA from PBMCs, with at least 6 micrograms per sample. The percentages of naive CD45RAhigh/CD27high T cells were determined by flow cytometry on a PBMC aliquot from every donor. Here the chain combines TRBV5-1 and TRBJ2-1, with a tentative D call of TRBD1 or TRBD2, each matching 6 bases. The sequenced sample consisted of blood. This clonotype was obtained from a man aged 18 to 30 in good health. The DNA sequence is as follows: TGCGCCAGCAGCGGGGGGCTGGGACTGTCAGGGAATGAGCAGTTCTTC. Its translation is CASSGGLGLSGNEQFF.